This TCR beta chain was identified in a study of OX40 agonist ivuxolimab in advanced cancers. For the study at large: Patients were dosed with the agonistic anti-OX40 (CD134) antibody ivuxolimab. Those enrolled were around 87% male, with a mean age of approximately 60 years and ages from roughly 20 to 85.

In regard to this clone: The antigen is undetermined.

Germline assignment: CDR1 LNHDA and CDR2 SQIVND (reference sequence). V lost 9 bases, J lost 7 bases, and 8 bases stayed unmatched. CDR3 length equals 13 residues. Study findings and constraints: There was clonal expansion of CD4+ and CD8+ blood T cells by week 6 at 0.1 to 3.0 mg/kg.

Repertoires were generated with immunoSEQ multiplex PCR, while TCRdb's copy carries only in-frame clones and drops some. The sample shows around 64,000 clones, around 80% of them seen only once. This sequence joins TRBV19 and TRBJ1-1; TRBD1 matches 10 bases. Sequenced here: CD4+ or CD8+ T cells sorted from blood, sampled in a trial of the OX40 agonist ivuxolimab. The TCR comes from an adult with an advanced solid tumor such as melanoma, head and neck, liver or kidney cancer. The CDR3 coding sequence is TGTGCCAGCGCGAAGGACAGGGGGGATGAAGCTTTCTTT. Protein: CASAKDRGDEAFF.